Listed here are 8 T cell receptor beta chains from one sample, sequenced in a study of type 1 regulatory T cells. Findings and limits, study-wide: Tr1 cells had a more restricted TCR repertoire than non-Tr1 cells.

What these receptors recognize is not known. TCRdb re-derived calls from the reads in MiXCR, one entry per CDR3 protein. The data contain some 71,000 distinct CDR3 sequences, about a fifth of them singletons. Sequencing was performed on cultured type 1 regulatory T (Tr1) cells, either the whole culture or a sorted fraction (not recorded which). The receptors were sampled from a human donor in good health.

The chain uses TRBV11-2 and TRBJ1-1; D unresolved. The CDR3 is 11 amino acids. Germline V gives CDR1 SGHAT, CDR2 FQNNGV. Deletions cut 4 bases from V and 2 bases from J, with 2 bases between. DNA for the CDR3: TGTGCCAGCAGCTCCAACACTGAAGCTTTCTTT. It translates to CASSSNTEAFF.

The DNA of the CDR3 is TGTGCCAGCCGTGCAACGAGCGCGCAAGAGACCCAGTACTTC. Residues: CASRATSAQETQYF. The chain is built from TRBV6-2 or TRBV6-3 and TRBJ2-5, with D uncertain. The CDR3 runs to 14 residues. Trimming pared 8 bases from V and 2 bases from J, leaving 15 bases between. Looked up from germline, CDR1 is MNHEY and CDR2 is SVGEGT.

For the CDR3, the DNA is TGTGCCAGTGGGATACAGGGGGCAGATACGCAGTATTTT. This translates into CASGIQGADTQYF. This sequence joins TRBV19 and TRBJ2-3, with 8 bases identical to TRBD1. Trimming at V came to 8 bases and at J to 4 bases, leaving 5 bases not matched to a gene. CDR1 and CDR2 from the germline V gene are LNHDA and SQIVND (reference sequence). There are 13 residues in the CDR3.

This clonotype was picked up a small number of times. This sequence joins TRBV29-1 and TRBJ2-1; 9 positions match TRBD2. The junction had 7 bases not matched to a gene; V was cut back by 3 bases and J by 10 bases. The CDR3 covers 13 residues. The germline V gene has CDR1 SQVTM and CDR2 ANQGSEA. CDR3 bases: TGCAGCGTTGATATAGCGGGAGCTGGAGAGCAGTTCTTC. The encoded protein is CSVDIAGAGEQFF.

This clonotype was observed a few times. The chain has TRBV5-6 and TRBJ2-5; D is undetermined. Germline V gene sequence: CDR1 SGHDT, CDR2 YYEEEE. The CDR3 has 14 residues. Trimming removed 0 bases from V and 3 bases from J, with 9 bases in between. CDR3 sequence: CASSLVAVKETQYF. CDR3 nucleotide sequence: TGTGCCAGCAGCTTGGTGGCGGTTAAAGAGACCCAGTACTTC.

This clonotype was seen more than once but under ten times. The chain recombines TRBV3-1 with TRBJ2-2; D remains ambiguous. CDR3 length: 12 amino acids. Trimming removed 4 bases from V and 5 bases from J, with 5 bases in between. The germline V gene has CDR1 LGHDT and CDR2 YNNKEL (reference sequence). CDR3 sequence (DNA): TGTGCCAGCAGCCTATTAACCGGGGAGCTGTTTTTT. This translates into CASSLLTGELFF.

This clonotype showed up just a few times. At one end the junction does not follow the germline gene, possibly because of a read error. The chain links TRBV7-7 to TRBJ2-5, with 7 nucleotides matching TRBD1. The CDR3 consists of 13 residues. Germline CDR1 is SSHAT and CDR2 is FNYEAQ (reference sequence). Here the CDR3 DNA reads TGTGCTAGCAGCACGACAGGGTTCGAGACCCAGTACTTC. Translated, it gives CASSTTGFETQYF. The full variable domain, its missing parts supplied by reference TRBV7-7 and TRBJ2-5, is GAGVSQSPRYKVTKRGQDVTLRCDPISSHATLYWYQQALGQGPEFLTYFNYEAQPDKSGLPSDRFSAERPEGSISTLTIQRTEQRDSAMYRCASSTTGFETQYFGPGTRLLVL.

This clonotype has just a few counts. The chain is built from TRBV28 and TRBJ1-2; D unresolved. Germline V lookup: CDR1 MDHEN, CDR2 SYDVKM. The CDR3 is 14 residues long. Trimming took off 2 bases at V and 4 bases at J, with 11 bases between the two ends. CDR3 amino acids: CASSLGVQAYGYTF. The CDR3, as DNA: TGTGCCAGCAGTTTAGGGGTTCAGGCCTATGGCTACACCTTC.